This T cell receptor beta chain is from a study of T cells after yellow fever vaccination. General observations from the study: At under 97% for CD4 and about 91% for CD8, most primary-vaccination clones showed up again after the booster. Abundant clonotypes from the bulk population could contaminate FACS-sorted repertoires. Although most clonotypes did not, a small share appeared in both CD4 and CD8 compartments.

TCRdb re-called the 5' RACE reads through MiXCR, storing one row per CDR3 protein. The profile shows some 150,000 distinct CDR3 sequences, about a tenth of them singletons. Trimming pared 2 bases from V and 3 bases from J, leaving 13 bases between. This CDR3 has 15 residues. The germline V gene has CDR1 SGHAT and CDR2 FQNNGV. Of note for this clonotype: The target antigen is unknown.

This sequence originates from a man younger than 30 who received the YFV17D yellow fever vaccine. This sequence joins TRBV11-2 and TRBJ1-1, with D tentatively TRBD1 (6 bases). Specimen: CD8+ T cells sorted from PBMCs, collected 45 days after the yellow fever booster vaccination. CDR3 bases: TGTGCCAGCAGCTTATATTTGAGGGGGGACACTGAAGCTTTCTTT. It translates to CASSLYLRGDTEAFF.